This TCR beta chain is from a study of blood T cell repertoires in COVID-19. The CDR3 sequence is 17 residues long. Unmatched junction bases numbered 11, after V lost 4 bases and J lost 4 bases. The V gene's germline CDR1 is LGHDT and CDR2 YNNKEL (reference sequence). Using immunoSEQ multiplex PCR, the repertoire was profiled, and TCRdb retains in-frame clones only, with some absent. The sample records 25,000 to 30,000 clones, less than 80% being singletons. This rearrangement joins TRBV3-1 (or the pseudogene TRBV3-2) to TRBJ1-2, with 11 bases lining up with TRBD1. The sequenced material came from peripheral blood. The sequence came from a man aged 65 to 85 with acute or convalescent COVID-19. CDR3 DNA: TGTGCCAGCAGCCCCCGGGACAGGGGGAGATCGGCCTATGGCTACACCTTC. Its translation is CASSPRDRGRSAYGYTF.